This TCR beta chain was captured in a study of T cell changes during pregnancy in multiple sclerosis. The V and J ends lost 0 bases and 3 bases respectively, with 14 bases between them. The CDR3 is 16 amino acids. Germline V gene data show CDR1 as MRHNA and CDR2 as SNTAGT. Using immunoSEQ multiplex PCR, the repertoire was profiled, and TCRdb retains in-frame clones only, with some absent. The data hold tens of thousands of clones, with more than 75% observed a single time. The gene calls are TRBV6-4 and TRBJ2-5; no reliable D call. This TCR derives from a female donor in good health, enrolled as a control in a pregnancy study. This sample comprised peripheral blood, obtained in the third trimester of pregnancy. CDR3 bases: TGTGCCAGCAGTGACTCTCCCCGGTGGTATGAAGAGACCCAGTACTTC. Translated, it gives CASSDSPRWYEETQYF.